Listed below are T cell receptor beta chains from one sample, sequenced in a study of T-cell reconstitution after alpha-beta-depleted transplantation in children. TCRdb used MiXCR to reprocess the PCR reads, holding one entry per CDR3 protein. Counted here are a few hundred thousand distinct CDR3 sequences, roughly 27% occurring once; the ten biggest clones make up less than 40%. The specimen was PBMCs, collected before TCRalphabeta/CD19-depleted stem cell transplant. These receptor sequences come from a boy under three years old with Wiskott-Aldrich syndrome, due to receive a stem cell transplant. CDR3s include the opening cysteine and the closing phenylalanine or tryptophan. The D gene is left open where the match is weak. Only some rows state a clone size, as once, few, many or a class for expanded clones.

>-|-|TRBJ2-5|TRBV29-1|14
TGCAGCGTTGAAGATACAGGGACTCAAGAGACCCAGTACTTC
CSVEDTGTQETQYF
>TRBD1|-|TRBJ2-1|TRBV4-1|18
TGCGCCAGCAGCCAAGGGACCAGGGGGCTTAGAATTGTCAATGAGCAGTTCTTC
CASSQGTRGLRIVNEQFF
>TRBD2|once|TRBJ2-1|TRBV10-2|16
TGCGACAGCAGTGAATGGGAGGGACGCTCCTACAATGAGCAGTTCTTC
CDSSEWEGRSYNEQFF
>TRBD1|few|TRBJ1-5|TRBV28|15
TGTGCCAGCAGCACCGGACAGGGGGCTTCTCAGCCCCAGCATTTT
CASSTGQGASQPQHF
>-|-|TRBJ1-2|TRBV29-1|12
TGCAGCGTGGAGTACAGGTCACAGGGCTACACCTTC
CSVEYRSQGYTF
>TRBD1|few|TRBJ1-1|TRBV7-9|17
TGTGCCAGCAGCTTAGATGATCCGGGACAGGGGCGGACTGAAGCTTTCTTT
CASSLDDPGQGRTEAFF
>-|-|TRBJ2-3|TRBV7-2|12
TGTGCCAGCAGCGTATCGTTAGATACGCAGTATTTT
CASSVSLDTQYF
>TRBD1|-|TRBJ2-1|TRBV5-1|14
TGCGCCAGCAGCTTGGGGGACAGGGCCAATGAGCAGTTCTTC
CASSLGDRANEQFF
>TRBD1|once|TRBJ1-5|TRBV28|17
TGTGCCAGCAGCTCCTACAGGGGGGAGGCTAGCAATCAGCCCCAGCATTTT
CASSSYRGEASNQPQHF
>-|few|TRBJ1-5|TRBV5-1|16
TGCGCCAGCAGCTTGGGAGACAGGTATAGCAATCAGCCCCAGCATTTT
CASSLGDRYSNQPQHF
>-|few|TRBJ2-3|TRBV10-3|15
TGTGCCATCAGTCATCATTCCTCTCGCACAGATACGCAGTATTTT
CAISHHSSRTDTQYF